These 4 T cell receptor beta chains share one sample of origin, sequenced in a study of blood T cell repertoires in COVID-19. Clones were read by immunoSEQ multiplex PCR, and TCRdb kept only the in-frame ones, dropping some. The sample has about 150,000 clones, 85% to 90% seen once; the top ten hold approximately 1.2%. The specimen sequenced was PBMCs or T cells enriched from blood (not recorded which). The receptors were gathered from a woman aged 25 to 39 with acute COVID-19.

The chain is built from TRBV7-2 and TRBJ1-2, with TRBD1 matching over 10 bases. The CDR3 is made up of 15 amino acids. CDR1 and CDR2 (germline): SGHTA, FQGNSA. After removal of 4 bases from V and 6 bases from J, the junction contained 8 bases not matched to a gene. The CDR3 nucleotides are TGTGCCAGCAGCTCCCCACGGACAGGGGGGCATGGCTACACCTTC. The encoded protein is CASSSPRTGGHGYTF. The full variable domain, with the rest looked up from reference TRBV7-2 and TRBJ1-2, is GAGVSQSPSNKVTEKGKDVELRCDPISGHTALYWYRQSLGQGLEFLIYFQGNSAPDKSGLPSDRFSAERTGGSVSTLTIQRTQQEDSAVYLCASSSPRTGGHGYTFGSGTRLTVV.

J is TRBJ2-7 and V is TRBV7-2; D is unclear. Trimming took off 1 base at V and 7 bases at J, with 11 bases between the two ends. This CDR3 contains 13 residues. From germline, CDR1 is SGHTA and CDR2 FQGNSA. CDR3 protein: CASSLESPLEQYF. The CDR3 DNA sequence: TGTGCCAGCAGCTTAGAAAGCCCGTTGGAGCAGTACTTC.

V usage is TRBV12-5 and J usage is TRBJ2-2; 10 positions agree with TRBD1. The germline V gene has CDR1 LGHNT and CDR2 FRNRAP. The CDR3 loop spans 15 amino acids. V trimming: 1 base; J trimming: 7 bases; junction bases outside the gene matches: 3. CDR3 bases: TGTGCTAGTGGTTTGGGACAGGGGGCGAACGGGGAGCTGTTTTTT. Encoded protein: CASGLGQGANGELFF.

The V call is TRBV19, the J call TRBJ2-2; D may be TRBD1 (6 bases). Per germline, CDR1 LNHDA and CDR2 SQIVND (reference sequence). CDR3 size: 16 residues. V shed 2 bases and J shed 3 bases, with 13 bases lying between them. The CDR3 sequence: CASSISGTRDTGELFF. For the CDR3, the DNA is TGTGCCAGTAGTATATCAGGGACAAGGGACACCGGGGAGCTGTTTTTT.